One and the same sample provided the 23 T cell receptor beta chains below, sequenced in a study of blood T cell repertoires in COVID-19 (TCRdb year 2020). Library preparation was by the immunoSEQ multiplex PCR assay. TCRdb took this table from immuneACCESS and kept in-frame rearrangements with V and J called. Such tables lack part of the clones; where checked against another copy, unresolved V genes explain under half of the gap, and the rest is unexplained. The sample table contains 200,000 to 250,000 clones; only one count was recorded for approximately 81% of them. The leading ten clones occupy 15% to 20% of the sample. What was sequenced was peripheral blood. All receptors come from a woman of 80 years or more with active or convalescent COVID-19.

On this clone itself: At the DNA level, this CDR3 is encoded by other sequences in the same sample as well. The chain uses TRBV4-1 and TRBJ2-1; 10 bases match TRBD1. The CDR3 covers 15 residues. The V gene's germline CDR1 is MGHRA and CDR2 YSYEKL. V gave up 4 bases and J gave up 2 bases; unmatched junction bases: 2. CDR3 DNA sequence: TGCGCCAGCAGCCCCGGACAGGGGGCCTACAATGAGCAGTTCTTC. Protein: CASSPGQGAYNEQFF.

This rearrangement joins TRBV5-4 to TRBJ2-3, with 13 positions matching TRBD2. V lost 4 bases, J lost 3 bases, and 2 bases stayed unmatched. This CDR3 has 15 amino acids. Germline CDR1 SGHNT, CDR2 YYREEE (reference sequence). CDR3 protein: CASSGTSGTTDTQYF. CDR3 bases: TGTGCCAGCAGCGGGACTAGCGGGACGACAGATACGCAGTATTTT.

The chain recombines TRBV27 with TRBJ1-4, with no clear D. Trimming took 2 bases from V and 8 from J, leaving 9 bases between them. There are 13 residues in the CDR3. Germline V gene data show CDR1 as MNHEY and CDR2 as SMNVEV (reference sequence). The CDR3 sequence: CASSLRRREKLFF. CDR3 nucleotides: TGTGCCAGCAGTTTAAGACGGCGGGAAAAACTGTTTTTT. Together with reference TRBV27 and TRBJ1-4, the CDR3 gives the full variable domain: EAQVTQNPRYLITVTGKKLTVTCSQNMNHEYMSWYRQDPGLGLRQIYYSMNVEVTDKGDVPEGYKVSRKEKRNFPLILESPSPNQTSLYFCASSLRRREKLFFGSGTQLSVL.

The V and J genes are TRBV14 and TRBJ2-5, with a possible D match to TRBD2 (6 bases). V lost 1 base, J lost 4 bases, and 13 bases lay in between. The CDR3 sequence is 15 residues long. Germline CDR1 SGHDN, CDR2 FVKESK. The CDR3 nucleotides read TGTGCCAGCAGCCAAGTGAGGCAGGGAGGAGAGACCCAGTACTTC. This sequence encodes CASSQVRQGGETQYF.

The chain combines TRBV7-9 with TRBJ2-4; 9 bases map to TRBD2. The CDR3 loop spans 15 amino acids. The germline V gene has CDR1 SEHNR and CDR2 FQNEAQ (reference sequence). V gave up 5 bases and J gave up 6 bases; unmatched junction bases: 8. The CDR3 coding sequence is TGTGCCAGCAGCCCCGTGACTAGCGGAGTAAACATTCAGTACTTC. Its protein product is CASSPVTSGVNIQYF.

The V gene is TRBV10-1, the J gene TRBJ2-2, with D tentatively TRBD2 (6 bases). The CDR3 has 15 residues. CDR1 is WNHNN and CDR2 is SYGVQD in the germline V gene (reference sequence). Trimming left V 11 bases short and J 7 bases short, with 23 bases between. The CDR3 region has the DNA TGCGCCGCGGGACCCGCCGGGACCCATGGCGGGGAGCTGTTTTTT. Translating it yields CAAGPAGTHGGELFF.

The chain employs TRBV18 and TRBJ1-1, with D possibly matching TRBD1 (5 bases). Germline assignment: CDR1 KGHSH and CDR2 LQKENI. The germline V and J ends were trimmed by 2 bases and 6 bases, with 10 bases remaining between them. The CDR3 is 13 amino acids. CDR3 DNA sequence: TGTGCCAGCTCACCAGGGGCGAGCGCTGAAGCTTTCTTT. As protein: CASSPGASAEAFF.

The chain employs TRBV30 and TRBJ2-1; 9 bases line up with TRBD2. The CDR3 totals 15 residues. Unmatched junction bases numbered 9, after V lost 0 bases and J lost 9 bases. Per the germline V gene, CDR1 is GTSNPN and CDR2 is SVGIG (reference sequence). CDR3 in DNA: TGTGCCTGGAGTGTACTTCGTGGGCGGGAGGGTGAGCAGTTCTTC. This sequence encodes CAWSVLRGREGEQFF.

The chain is built from TRBV28 and TRBJ1-1; the D is unclear. This CDR3 is built from 12 residues. Germline V gene sequence: CDR1 MDHEN, CDR2 SYDVKM. Deletions cut 1 base from V and 4 bases from J, with 4 bases between. CDR3 residues: CASSLYSTEAFF. The CDR3 nucleotides read TGTGCCAGCAGTTTATACAGCACTGAAGCTTTCTTT.

As regards this clone: Other DNA sequences in this sample translate to the same CDR3. The chain has TRBV6-2 or TRBV6-3 and TRBJ1-1, with D perhaps TRBD1 (6 bases). There are 15 residues in the CDR3. V was shortened by 2 bases and J by 0 bases, with 10 bases between the two germline ends. The germline V gene has CDR1 MNHEY and CDR2 SVGEGT. The CDR3, as DNA: TGTGCCAGCAGTTACCGAGCAGGGGTGAACACTGAAGCTTTCTTT. Its translation: CASSYRAGVNTEAFF.

This clone appeared a single time. V and J are TRBV6-5 and TRBJ2-7; D remains unclear. V was trimmed by 0 bases and J by 3 bases, leaving 9 bases between them. The CDR3 has 14 amino acids. Germline V gene lookup returns CDR1 MNHEY and CDR2 SVGAGI. The CDR3 nucleotides read TGTGCCAGCAGTTACTCGCGGCAGAGCTACGAGCAGTACTTC. Translated: CASSYSRQSYEQYF.

V is TRBV2 and J is TRBJ2-7, with D possibly being TRBD1 (6 bases). V lost 4 bases, J lost 2 bases, and 12 bases lay in between. Germline V lookup: CDR1 SNHLY, CDR2 FYNNEI. CDR3 size: 14 residues. CDR3 sequence: CASSADRFAYEQYF. CDR3 bases: TGTGCCAGCAGTGCAGACAGGTTCGCCTACGAGCAGTACTTC.

V usage is TRBV6-6 and J usage is TRBJ2-7; 8 positions agree with TRBD1. CDR1 is MNHNY and CDR2 is SVGAGI in the germline V gene (reference sequence). The CDR3 sequence is 14 residues long. V lost 6 bases to trimming and J lost 7 bases; unmatched junction nucleotides: 11. The DNA of the CDR3 is TGTGCCAGCAGCCGAGGACAGGGTCGGTGGGAGCAGTACTTC. Encoded protein: CASSRGQGRWEQYF.

The chain uses TRBV12-5 and TRBJ1-3, with TRBD1 identical over 9 bases. V trimming: 6 bases; J trimming: 5 bases; junction bases outside the gene matches: 8. This CDR3 spans 15 amino acids. The germline CDR1 and CDR2 sequences are LGHNT and FRNRAP. This CDR3 reads CASGHITGGRNTIYF. CDR3 coding DNA: TGTGCTAGTGGACACATAACAGGGGGCCGAAACACCATATATTTT. The variable domain in full, completed from reference TRBV12-5 and TRBJ1-3, reads DARVTQTPRHKVTEMGQEVTMRCQPILGHNTVFWYRQTMMQGLELLAYFRNRAPLDDSGMPKDRFSAEMPDATLATLKIQPSEPRDSAVYFCASGHITGGRNTIYFGEGSWLTVV.

This chain connects TRBV19 to TRBJ2-5; a weak D match, TRBD2 (6 bases). CDR1 and CDR2 from the germline V gene are LNHDA and SQIVND (reference sequence). CDR3 length: 14 amino acids. V lost 6 bases and J lost 4, with 15 bases in between. CDR3 DNA: TGTGCCAGTAGGCCCGGAGGGGTGGGAGAGACCCAGTACTTC. It yields the protein CASRPGGVGETQYF. Complete variable domain (other parts from reference TRBV19 and TRBJ2-5): DGGITQSPKYLFRKEGQNVTLSCEQNLNHDAMYWYRQDPGQGLRLIYYSQIVNDFQKGDIAEGYSVSREKKESFPLTVTSAQKNPTAFYLCASRPGGVGETQYFGPGTRLLVL.

This clone was detected a few times. The chain employs TRBV2 and TRBJ2-7; D is perhaps TRBD1 (5 bases). Trimming stripped 7 bases from V and 1 base from J, with 17 bases between. This CDR3 contains 15 residues. Germline CDR1 reads SNHLY; CDR2 reads FYNNEI. CDR3: CASIAQGGTSYEQYF. The CDR3 bases are TGTGCCAGCATTGCCCAGGGCGGAACATCCTACGAGCAGTACTTC.

The chain combines TRBV19 with TRBJ1-6; no definite D call. Germline assignment: CDR1 LNHDA and CDR2 SQIVND (reference sequence). V dropped 1 base and J dropped 6 bases, with 10 bases sitting between them. The CDR3 totals 15 residues. The CDR3 here is CASSIGGSSNSPLHF. The CDR3 DNA is TGTGCCAGTAGTATAGGAGGGTCGAGTAATTCACCCCTCCACTTT.

V is TRBV10-3 and J is TRBJ1-4; D perhaps matches TRBD1 (5 bases). Trimming took 4 bases from V and 8 from J, leaving 23 bases between them. Germline CDR1 is ENHRY and CDR2 is SYGVKD. CDR3 size: 17 residues. The CDR3 is CAISGELDKRTAEKLFF. The DNA for the CDR3 is TGTGCCATCAGTGGCGAACTGGACAAAAGGACGGCCGAAAAACTGTTTTTT.

The sample holds one count of this clone. The rearrangement uses TRBV14 and TRBJ1-1; unclear D gene. V was trimmed by 1 base and J by 11 bases, leaving 14 bases between them. CDR3 length: 13 amino acids. Germline CDR1 is SGHDN and CDR2 is FVKESK. The CDR3 sequence is CASSQVSLIGAFF. The CDR3 DNA follows: TGTGCCAGCAGCCAAGTATCTTTAATCGGGGCTTTCTTT.

This rearrangement joins TRBV29-1 to TRBJ1-1; 8 positions agree with TRBD1. V lost 7 bases and J lost 4; bases outside the gene matches: 8. CDR3 length: 13 amino acids. Germline lookup yields CDR1 SQVTM and CDR2 ANQGSEA. The DNA of the CDR3 is TGCAGCGCCTCGGACAGGGTGGGCACTGAAGCTTTCTTT. Its protein is CSASDRVGTEAFF.

The genes are TRBV6-2 or TRBV6-3 and TRBJ2-6, with TRBD2 matching over 10 bases. V trimming: 5 bases; J trimming: 4 bases; junction bases outside the gene matches: 5. The CDR3 runs 16 residues. Germline CDR1 reads MNHEY; CDR2 reads SVGEGT. The CDR3 DNA reads TGTGCCAGCAGTCCCGGGACTAGCGTGGGGGCCAACGTCCTGACTTTC. It yields the protein CASSPGTSVGANVLTF.

This clone has a handful of counts. CDR3 in DNA: TGTGCCACCAGCAGAGAGTCCGGAGGGGTTAGGAATGAAAAACTGTTTTTT. As protein: CATSRESGGVRNEKLFF. The chain uses TRBV15 and TRBJ1-4; D is perhaps TRBD1 (5 bases). V was cut by 0 bases and J by 5 bases, with 16 bases left in between. The CDR3 contains 17 residues. Germline values: CDR1 LNHNV, CDR2 YYDKDF (reference sequence).

The chain joins TRBV6-6 to TRBJ2-7, with TRBD1 matching over 9 bases. Germline-derived CDR1 and CDR2 are MNHNY and SVGAGI (reference sequence). V trimming: 6 bases; J trimming: 6 bases; junction bases outside the gene matches: 15. CDR3 length equals 16 residues. Here the CDR3 DNA reads TGTGCCAGCAGGCCTCTCCCCGGGACAGGGAATTCCGAGCAGTACTTC. Amino acid sequence: CASRPLPGTGNSEQYF.